These T cell receptor beta chains were read from a single sample in a study of T-cell reconstitution after alpha-beta-depleted transplantation in children. From the PCR reads, TCRdb called clonotypes with MiXCR, one entry per CDR3 protein. The top ten hold about 4.6% of the sample, which has approximately 800,000 distinct CDR3 sequences, around 17% seen once. This specimen consisted of PBMCs, mostly from graft donor cells, obtained 360 days after TCRalphabeta/CD19-depleted stem cell transplant. All receptors come from a male patient between 10 and 17 years old who had a stem cell transplant for acute lymphoblastic leukemia, so the T cells may come from the graft donor. CDR3s include the opening cysteine and the closing phenylalanine or tryptophan.

cdr3_length: 13
v_call: TRBV12-3/TRBV12-4
cdr3_aa: CASSLTRLSEQFF

cdr3_length: 16
v_call: TRBV15
cdr3_aa: CATSRDYGRATDTQYF

cdr3_length: 15
v_call: TRBV7-9
cdr3_aa: CASSSAGEYNEKLFF

cdr3_length: 14
v_call: TRBV15
cdr3_aa: CATSRRGRQETQYF

cdr3_length: 16
v_call: TRBV2
cdr3_aa: CASSDGLAGFSNVLTF

cdr3_length: 13
v_call: TRBV28
cdr3_aa: CASTAGYEDEQYF

cdr3_length: 15
v_call: TRBV9
cdr3_aa: CASSPGQPPTDTQYF

cdr3_length: 17
v_call: TRBV15
cdr3_aa: CATSTLSPGVRGDEQFF

cdr3_length: 13
v_call: TRBV6-5
cdr3_aa: CATRNLNTGELFF

cdr3_length: 15
v_call: TRBV7-6
cdr3_aa: CASSLERESLVEQFF

cdr3_length: 16
v_call: TRBV7-2
cdr3_aa: CASSPRTGSIVSPLHF

cdr3_length: 16
v_call: TRBV12-3/TRBV12-4
cdr3_aa: CASRRPPGTGVYEQYF

cdr3_length: 16
v_call: TRBV24-1
cdr3_aa: CATSGSTRVNPNEQFF

cdr3_length: 17
v_call: TRBV5-5
cdr3_aa: CASSLGEGLAGRNEQFF

cdr3_length: 16
v_call: TRBV5-1
cdr3_aa: CASSWGIPRSNYGYTF

cdr3_length: 17
v_call: TRBV3-1
cdr3_aa: CASSQDVARGYQETQYF

cdr3_length: 16
v_call: TRBV7-6
cdr3_aa: CASSLVTSGNDNEQFF

cdr3_length: 15
v_call: TRBV12-3/TRBV12-4
cdr3_aa: CASRRTSGRTNEQYF

cdr3_length: 14
v_call: TRBV5-1
cdr3_aa: CASSFRGGVDEQFF

cdr3_length: 12
v_call: TRBV12-3/TRBV12-4
cdr3_aa: CASRTLLGGYTF

cdr3_length: 14
v_call: TRBV7-3
cdr3_aa: CASSLVGATDTQYF

cdr3_length: 17
v_call: TRBV4-1
cdr3_aa: CASSRRLAGISYNEQFF

cdr3_length: 15
v_call: TRBV5-5
cdr3_aa: CASSLVAPTGEEQFF

cdr3_length: 12
v_call: TRBV12-3/TRBV12-4
cdr3_aa: CASSLDRPKAFF

cdr3_length: 16
v_call: TRBV4-1
cdr3_aa: CASSRGLAASYNEQFF

cdr3_length: 19
v_call: TRBV6-2/TRBV6-3
cdr3_aa: CASSSPTSWTSGRVETQYF

cdr3_length: 15
v_call: TRBV5-1
cdr3_aa: CASSSQRGGYNEQFF

cdr3_length: 16
v_call: TRBV7-9
cdr3_aa: CASSLDSLRPLNEQFF

cdr3_length: 12
v_call: TRBV7-9
cdr3_aa: CASSAYAGELFF

cdr3_length: 14
v_call: TRBV7-3
cdr3_aa: CASSLILGTDTQYF

cdr3_length: 14
v_call: TRBV20-1
cdr3_aa: CSARGPIVPYEQYF

cdr3_length: 13
v_call: TRBV7-9
cdr3_aa: CAGDGGSPYEQYF

cdr3_length: 15
v_call: TRBV7-9
cdr3_aa: CASSSRTGSLNEQFF

cdr3_length: 12
v_call: TRBV29-1
cdr3_aa: CSVGTPEETQYF

cdr3_length: 17
v_call: TRBV7-9
cdr3_aa: CASSPNGLIFMNTEAFF

cdr3_length: 16
v_call: TRBV10-3
cdr3_aa: CAISDGGRGPTYEQYF

cdr3_length: 15
v_call: TRBV24-1
cdr3_aa: CATSDLGGQQETQYF

cdr3_length: 14
v_call: TRBV6-2/TRBV6-3
cdr3_aa: CASSYVDGYEKLFF

cdr3_length: 17
v_call: TRBV27
cdr3_aa: CASSSLTGAQSPETQYF

cdr3_length: 20
v_call: TRBV5-1
cdr3_aa: CASSLEGTGLARPNTGELFF

cdr3_length: 12
v_call: TRBV6-5
cdr3_aa: CASSPGTQKQYF

cdr3_length: 11
v_call: TRBV11-2
cdr3_aa: CASSHYTEAFF

cdr3_length: 15
v_call: TRBV5-1
cdr3_aa: CASSLDLLAVYEQYF

cdr3_length: 16
v_call: TRBV7-2
cdr3_aa: CASSLGTGLAVYEQYF